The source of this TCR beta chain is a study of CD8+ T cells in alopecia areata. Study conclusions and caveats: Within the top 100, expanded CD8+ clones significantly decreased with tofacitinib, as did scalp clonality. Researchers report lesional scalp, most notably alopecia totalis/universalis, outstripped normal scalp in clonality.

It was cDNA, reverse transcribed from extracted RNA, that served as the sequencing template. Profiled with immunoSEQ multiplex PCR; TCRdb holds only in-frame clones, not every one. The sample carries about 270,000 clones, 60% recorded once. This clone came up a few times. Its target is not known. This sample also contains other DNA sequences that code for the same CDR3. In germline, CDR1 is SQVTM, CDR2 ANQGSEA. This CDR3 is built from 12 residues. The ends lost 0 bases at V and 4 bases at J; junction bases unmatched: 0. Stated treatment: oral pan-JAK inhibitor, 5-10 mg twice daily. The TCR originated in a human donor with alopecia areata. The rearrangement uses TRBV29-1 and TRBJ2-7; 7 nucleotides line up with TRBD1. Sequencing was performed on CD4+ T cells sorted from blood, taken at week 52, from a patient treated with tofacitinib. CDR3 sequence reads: CSVEDRGYEQYF. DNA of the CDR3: TGCAGCGTTGAAGACAGGGGGTACGAGCAGTACTTC.